The 11 T cell receptor beta chains below were found in one sample sequenced in a study of T-cell reconstitution after alpha-beta-depleted transplantation in children. During its preparation, the TCRbeta library received unique molecular identifiers. TCRdb recomputed calls from the PCR reads with MiXCR, one row per CDR3 protein. Among 90,000 to 100,000 distinct CDR3 sequences listed, less than 25% were seen once. The sequences come from PBMCs, collected before TCRalphabeta/CD19-depleted stem cell transplant. The receptor source for this set is a boy younger than 10 with acute lymphoblastic leukemia, due to receive a stem cell transplant.

V usage is TRBV12-3 or TRBV12-4 and J usage is TRBJ2-1, with a tentative D call TRBD2 (5 bases). The CDR3 is made up of 15 amino acids. V lost 3 bases and J lost 6, with 15 bases in between. CDR3 residues: CASSFERSALNEQFF. DNA for the CDR3: TGTGCCAGCAGTTTCGAGCGGAGTGCCCTCAATGAGCAGTTCTTC.

This clonotype was observed a few times. The gene calls are TRBV7-3 and TRBJ2-1, with D possibly TRBD2 on 6 matching bases. The germline V and J ends were trimmed by 2 bases and 4 bases, with 15 bases remaining between them. This CDR3 has 16 amino acids. Germline V gives CDR1 SGHTA, CDR2 FQGTGA. CDR3 loop: CASSLVGDSRYNEQFF. CDR3 in DNA: TGTGCCAGCAGCTTAGTTGGGGACTCCCGGTACAATGAGCAGTTCTTC.

This chain links TRBV5-1 with TRBJ2-1, with 8 bases matching TRBD1. The germline gives CDR1 SGHRS, CDR2 YFSETQ. V lost 4 bases to trimming and J lost 5 bases; unmatched junction nucleotides: 14. The CDR3 sequence is 17 residues long. The CDR3: CASSLGTTGALNNEQFF. The CDR3 coding sequence is TGCGCCAGCAGCCTCGGGACGACAGGGGCACTAAACAATGAGCAGTTCTTC.

This clonotype was counted ten times or more. V is TRBV20-1 and J is TRBJ2-3, with 7 bases aligning to TRBD2. This CDR3 has 14 amino acids. Germline CDR1 is DFQATT and CDR2 is SNEGSKA (reference sequence). With 8 bases clipped from V and 0 bases from J, the junction kept 8 bases outside the gene matches. The CDR3: CSIRASGSTDTQYF. CDR3 coding DNA: TGCAGTATCCGGGCTAGCGGAAGCACAGATACGCAGTATTTT.

This clonotype was counted at least ten times. J is TRBJ2-1 and V is TRBV2; possible D gene TRBD2, 5 bases. Trimming cost V 6 bases and J 9 bases, with 24 bases left between them. This CDR3 is built from 16 residues. Germline V gene lookup returns CDR1 SNHLY and CDR2 FYNNEI. The CDR3 nucleotides read TGTGCCAGCAGCGCCACGGCAGGAAAGGCGAGCGGTGAGCAGTTCTTC. This codes for CASSATAGKASGEQFF.

The chain has TRBV12-3 or TRBV12-4 and TRBJ2-3; possibly TRBD1 or TRBD2 for D (5 bases each). The germline V and J ends were trimmed by 7 bases and 7 bases, with 12 bases remaining between them. The CDR3 totals 12 residues. This chain's CDR3 is CASNLWGNTQYF. The CDR3 bases are TGTGCCAGCAACCTGTGGGGGAATACGCAGTATTTT.

There are a few counts of this clonotype. The V gene is TRBV7-8, the J gene TRBJ2-5; 7 bases map to TRBD1. CDR3 size: 18 residues. Losses at the gene ends were 6 bases for V and 5 bases for J; bases not matched to a gene: 21. CDR1 and CDR2 from the germline V gene are SGHVS and FQNEAQ. The CDR3 nucleotides are TGTGCCAGCAGGGGACAGCCCGTGATTGAACGGGCCCGCGAGACCCAGTACTTC. This encodes CASRGQPVIERARETQYF.

The chain employs TRBV14 and TRBJ2-2; the D gene is possibly TRBD2 (6 bases). V shed 2 bases and J shed 5 bases, with 9 bases lying between them. Per the germline V gene, CDR1 is SGHDN and CDR2 is FVKESK. The CDR3 covers 14 residues. The CDR3 sequence: CASSQRGTTGELFF. For the CDR3, the DNA is TGTGCCAGCAGCCAACGGGGGACGACCGGGGAGCTGTTTTTT.

The J gene is TRBJ1-2, the V gene TRBV20-1, with a possible D match to TRBD1 (6 bases). The germline CDR1 and CDR2 sequences are DFQATT and SNEGSKA (reference sequence). V dropped 6 bases and J dropped 7 bases, with 12 bases sitting between them. The CDR3 covers 11 residues. The CDR3 DNA reads as TGCAGTGCGCGGAGGGACACTGGCTACACCTTC. Amino acids: CSARRDTGYTF.

This chain uses TRBV5-5 with TRBJ2-1; D might be TRBD2 (7 bases). The germline CDR1 and CDR2 sequences are SGHKS and YYEKEE (reference sequence). There are 16 residues in the CDR3. Between the trimmed V and J ends, which lost 3 bases and 7 bases, there was a span of 20 bases. CDR3 sequence reads: CASSSQGRRGGNEQFF. The CDR3 DNA is TGTGCCAGCAGCTCCCAGGGGCGGAGGGGAGGGAATGAGCAGTTCTTC.

This clonotype came up a few times. This chain uses TRBV27 with TRBJ2-7; tentative D call: TRBD2 (6 bases). With 6 bases removed from V and 2 bases from J, the gap between germline ends came to 14 bases. This CDR3 is 14 amino acids long. The germline V gene has CDR1 MNHEY and CDR2 SMNVEV (reference sequence). The CDR3 region is CASSPGTGPYEQYF. The DNA for the CDR3 is TGTGCCAGCAGCCCCGGGACTGGTCCCTACGAGCAGTACTTC.